The source of this TCR beta chain is a study of blood T cell repertoires in COVID-19. Turning to the study itself: There were acute and convalescent COVID-19 samples, and they came from the United States, Italy and Spain. PBMCs, B-cell-depleted T cells, or T cells were the source of the cDNA or gDNA that made up the material.

Per the original data handling: The authors estimated nucleated cell counts from reference gene primer amplification. The repertoire was sequenced with immunoSEQ multiplex PCR; TCRdb's copy has only in-frame clones and lacks some. V and J calls and clone size come straight from that table; D and trimming were deduced from the DNA. The sample lists about 220,000 clones, more than 65% seen once, with around 2% in the top ten. This clone has more than one count but fewer than ten. Sequencing was performed on peripheral blood. This sequence originates from a man aged 35-49 years who had recovered from COVID-19.

The CDR3 DNA follows: TGTGCCAGCAGCCAAAATCCGGGACAGGGTACCTATGGCTACACCTTC. Amino acids: CASSQNPGQGTYGYTF. The chain combines TRBV3-1 (or the pseudogene TRBV3-2) with TRBJ1-2; 9 bases agree with TRBD1. Trimming at V came to 2 bases and at J to 4 bases, leaving 8 bases not matched to a gene. The CDR3 loop spans 16 amino acids. The germline CDR1 and CDR2 sequences are LGHDT and YNNKEL (reference sequence).